This T cell receptor beta chain was identified in a study of cytomegalovirus exposure and HLA in healthy donors. About this clone: Its specificity is not known. An end of the junction does not agree with germline; a read error may underlie this.

This PCR relied on a set of 60 Vbeta primers and 13 Jbeta primers. The table came from immunoSEQ multiplex PCR; TCRdb's copy has only in-frame clones and leaves some out. The sample includes approximately 190,000 clones, about four fifths of them seen just once. Germline CDR1 and CDR2: MNHNS and SASEGT. This CDR3 has 8 residues. Study-wide findings and caveats: Common viral pathogens (according to a later analysis) appeared linked to several of the most significant clusters.

The material sequenced was PBMCs. The chain employs TRBV6-1 and TRBJ2-7; 7 bases map to TRBD1. The TCR sequence derives from a man between 35 and 55 years old in good health and CMV-seropositive. CDR3 region: CASSDRDF. CDR3 bases: TGTGCCAGCAGCGACAGGGATTTC.